The clone carrying this T cell receptor (beta chain) was observed a few times. Antigen unknown. The sample comes from a study of beta chain features in type 1 diabetes. Study-level findings and limits: A greater similarity of naive, central memory and Treg TCRB repertoires was seen among patients than among healthy donors. Type 1 diabetes patients showed a moderate but significant shortening of TCRB CDR3s in all four CD4+ subsets.

Each population that was sorted was more than 95% pure. The sequenced template was cDNA made from the entire isolated RNA. The table came from immunoSEQ multiplex PCR; TCRdb's copy has only in-frame clones and leaves some out. The sample lists some 270,000 clones, roughly 11% occurring once. The clonotype comes from a man under 40 with type 1 diabetes. The sequencing sample was made of naive CD4+ T cells from blood.

The CDR3 DNA follows: TGTGCCAGCAGCTTGTGGCAGGGTAACTATGGCTACACCTTC. It translates to CASSLWQGNYGYTF. This chain uses TRBV5-4 with TRBJ1-2, with D maybe TRBD1 (5 bases). CDR1 and CDR2 from the germline V gene are SGHNT and YYREEE (reference sequence). The CDR3 is 14 residues long. The V gene lost 1 base and the J gene lost 1 base, with 8 bases spanning the gap.